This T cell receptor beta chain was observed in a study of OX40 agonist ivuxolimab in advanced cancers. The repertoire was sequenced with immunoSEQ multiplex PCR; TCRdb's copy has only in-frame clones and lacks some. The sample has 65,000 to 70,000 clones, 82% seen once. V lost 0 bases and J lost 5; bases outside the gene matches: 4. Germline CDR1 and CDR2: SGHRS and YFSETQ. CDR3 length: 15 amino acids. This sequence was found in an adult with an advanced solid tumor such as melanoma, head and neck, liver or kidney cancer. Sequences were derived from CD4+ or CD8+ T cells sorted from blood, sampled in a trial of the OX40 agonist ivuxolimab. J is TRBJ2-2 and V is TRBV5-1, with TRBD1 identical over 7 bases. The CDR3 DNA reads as TGCGCCAGCAGCTTGGCATCGACAGGGACCGGGGAGCTGTTTTTT. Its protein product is CASSLASTGTGELFF.